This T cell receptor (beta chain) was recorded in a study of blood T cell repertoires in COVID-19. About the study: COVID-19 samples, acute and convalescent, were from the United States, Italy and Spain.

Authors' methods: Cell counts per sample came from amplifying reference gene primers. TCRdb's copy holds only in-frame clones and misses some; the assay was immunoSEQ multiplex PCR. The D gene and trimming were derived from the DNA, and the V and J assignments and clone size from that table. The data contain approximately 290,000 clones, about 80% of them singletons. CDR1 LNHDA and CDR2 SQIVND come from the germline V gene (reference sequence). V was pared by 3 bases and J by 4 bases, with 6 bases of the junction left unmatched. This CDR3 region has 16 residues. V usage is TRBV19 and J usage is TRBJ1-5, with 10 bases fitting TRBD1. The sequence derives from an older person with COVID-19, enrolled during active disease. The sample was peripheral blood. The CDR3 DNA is TGTGCCAGTAGTATGAGGACAGGGGGTCAGAATCAGCCCCAGCATTTT. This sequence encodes CASSMRTGGQNQPQHF.